This T cell receptor beta chain came from a study of Graves' ophthalmopathy and Graves' hyperthyroidism (dated by TCRdb to the late 2010s). Background for the entire study: A patient counted as having stable hyperthyroidism if there was no progression to ophthalmopathy within 18 months of follow-up. The study used TCR beta repertoire signatures to distinguish Graves' ophthalmopathy from Graves' hyperthyroidism and to predict progression to ophthalmopathy. In total, around 140 blood samples were TCR-sequenced: approximately 42 ophthalmopathy, about 75 hyperthyroidism and approximately 17 hyperthyroidism-to-ophthalmopathy patients. To explore V-J signatures distinguishing ophthalmopathy from hyperthyroidism, a discovery set of under 110 patients (fewer than 45 ophthalmopathy, around 55 stable hyperthyroidism) was enrolled. An independent validation cohort was composed of approximately 18 hyperthyroidism patients and more than 15 patients who later progressed from hyperthyroidism to ophthalmopathy. In roughly 6 hyperthyroidism patients, the T-cell repertoire of thyroid tissue was compared with the T-cell repertoire of blood. Once sampling was done, hyperthyroidism patients were given methimazole at a starting dose of 30 mg daily, while ophthalmopathy patients were given high-dose intravenous methylprednisolone.

As regards this clonotype: This clone's antigen is unknown. A much more abundant neighbour one base away suggests this may be a read error.

TCR beta CDR3 regions were amplified from RNA transcripts for repertoire sequencing. HTBI primers and the Qiagen OneStep RT-PCR kit were used in a first-round RT-PCR, which was followed by a second-round multiplex PCR, size selection and purification. Libraries were sequenced paired-end with 100 bp reads on an Illumina HiSeq2000. Per the authors' processing: SOAPnuke was used to process the reads, throwing out any read that had adapters, had uncalled bases, had a mean Phred below 15, or lacked an exact constant-primer or identifier match. High-quality paired reads were merged with COPE v1.2.5. Each unique nucleotide sequence was defined as a clonotype, and clonotypes were aligned to IMGT TRB V, D and J references with MiTCR v1.1. Analysis was restricted to V-J combinations with a frequency above 0.0001, which covered just over 98% of repertoires. A TCR clonal expansion and chaos score per V-J combination was defined as the ratio of F50 clonal expansion to chaos observed in the TCRdist matrix. Welch's t-statistics and random forest were used to narrow the features down to approximately twelve V-J combinations, which were then fed into a naive Bayes classifier. Thyroid-blood repertoire similarity was quantified with the Morisita-Horn index. TCRdb trimmed the raw reads at Q25, called clones with MiXCR and kept productive beta chains. Each CDR3 protein appears once, grouped with its most common genes and DNA. TCRdb, not the authors, supplied the V and J calls. A total of over a million distinct CDR3 sequences appear in this sample, around a third of them only once. The ten largest clonotypes hold 11% of the sample.

Study-wide findings and limitations: Among expanded thyroid clonotypes with frequency above 0.001, most also showed up in blood, which suggests that blood repertoires may reflect the thyroid immune response. No statistical method was used to set the sample size in advance, and the investigators knew which group each participant was assigned to. In validation, the model predicted ophthalmopathy progression with about 70% sensitivity and 72.22% specificity; more than ten predicted patients were CT-confirmed with GO in a median of 6.5 months. In cross-validation, the 13-signature model distinguished ophthalmopathy from stable hyperthyroidism with 85% to 90% sensitivity and approximately 81% specificity, and in the test set the corresponding values were approximately 79% and 70%.

Hyperthyroidism patients were newly diagnosed, were aged 18 to 65 years, and had a disease duration under 2 months. Patients with other autoimmune diseases, uncontrolled infections, pregnancy or lactation were excluded. Clinical symptoms, serum thyroxine, TRAb, thyroid ultrasound and orbital computed tomography formed the basis of the diagnosis. Trizol reagent was used to extract the total RNA, and its quality was then checked on an Agilent 2100 Bioanalyzer. Reading from cysteine to phenylalanine, the CDR3 counts 15 amino acids. Only the CDR3 region is kept as DNA, spanning 45 bases read in frame from base 1. Between the V and J ends, shortened by 5 bases and 3 bases respectively, the junction contains 16 bases.

The sample comprised peripheral blood or thyroid tissue (not recorded which). This chain joins TRBV12-3 or TRBV12-4 to TRBJ1-2, with the D gene not confidently named. The origin of this receptor is an adult man with Graves' hyperthyroidism. The CDR3 sequence is CASSNSSQWDYGYTF. The DNA reads as follows: TGTGCCAGCAGTAACAGTTCTCAATGGGACTATGGCTACACCTTC.